Following are 21 T cell receptor beta chains from one sample sequenced in a study of Ad26.COV2.S vaccination and SARS-CoV-2 variants. Indicated treatment: some 20 received Ad26.COV2.S at low or high dose, single or two shots; five or six received placebo; per-sample allocation not given. Sampling was performed 63 days after the first vaccine or placebo injection. Profiling relied on immunoSEQ multiplex PCR, and the TCRdb table lists in-frame clones only, not all of them. The table records about 500,000 clones, 89% of them present only once. The sample in question was peripheral blood, obtained in a trial of Ad26.COV2.S vaccine versus placebo. The receptors were sampled from a person aged 18 to 65 who received the Ad26.COV2.S COVID-19 vaccine or a placebo.

The chain couples TRBV5-8 to TRBJ1-1; perhaps TRBD1 as D (5 bases). The CDR3 runs to 15 residues. Looked up from germline, CDR1 is SGHTS and CDR2 is YDEGEE. V dropped 0 bases and J dropped 5 bases, with 14 bases sitting between them. The CDR3 DNA reads TGTGCCAGCAGCTTGGATTCCAGGGAACGGACTGAAGCTTTCTTT. As protein: CASSLDSRERTEAFF.

The rearrangement links TRBV18 to TRBJ2-3, with a possible D match to TRBD2 (5 bases). V lost 6 bases and J 2 bases, leaving 18 bases between the germline ends. CDR1 KGHSH and CDR2 LQKENI come from the germline V gene. The CDR3 runs 16 residues. The CDR3 loop is CASSRLALRSTDTQYF. CDR3 bases: TGTGCCAGCTCCCGCCTAGCTCTCAGATCCACAGATACGCAGTATTTT.

V usage is TRBV5-1 and J usage is TRBJ2-3, with a tentative D call TRBD2 (5 bases). The CDR3 has 15 amino acids. V lost 0 bases to trimming and J lost 1 base, with 9 bases between them. Germline V lookup: CDR1 SGHRS, CDR2 YFSETQ. The CDR3: CASSLGDYRTDTQYF. CDR3 coding DNA: TGCGCCAGCAGCTTGGGAGACTACCGCACAGATACGCAGTATTTT.

The gene calls are TRBV6-6 and TRBJ2-7; TRBD1 matches 8 bases. The junction had 6 bases not matched to a gene; V was cut back by 0 bases and J by 2 bases. The germline V gene has CDR1 MNHNY and CDR2 SVGAGI (reference sequence). The CDR3 consists of 16 residues. The CDR3 is CASSYSRDRPPYEQYF. The CDR3, as DNA: TGTGCCAGCAGTTACTCCCGGGACAGGCCACCCTACGAGCAGTACTTC.

The rearrangement uses TRBV11-2 and TRBJ2-2; no clear D gene. V lost 1 base, J lost 0 bases, and 3 bases lay in between. The CDR3 consists of 14 residues. The germline CDR1 and CDR2 sequences are SGHAT and FQNNGV. CDR3 sequence (DNA): TGTGCCAGCAGCTTAGCCCCGAACACCGGGGAGCTGTTTTTT. Residues: CASSLAPNTGELFF.

The chain links TRBV28 to TRBJ2-1, with no clear D. The CDR3 has 14 residues. V was cut by 3 bases and J by 4 bases, with 10 bases left in between. Germline assignment: CDR1 MDHEN and CDR2 SYDVKM. CDR3 sequence: CASSFQQHYNEQFF. CDR3 sequence (DNA): TGTGCCAGCAGTTTTCAACAGCATTACAATGAGCAGTTCTTC.

This clone appeared a single time. The chain combines TRBV15 with TRBJ1-2, with 7 bases lining up with TRBD1. V shed 0 bases, J shed 5 bases, and the junction held 3 bases outside the gene matches. The CDR3 has 14 amino acids. CDR1 and CDR2 (germline): LNHNV, YYDKDF (reference sequence). The CDR3 DNA reads as TGTGCCACCAGCAGAGATGGGACAGCATATGGCTACACCTTC. Its protein product is CATSRDGTAYGYTF.

This chain joins TRBV5-1 and TRBJ1-1; 11 nucleotides align to TRBD1. The V and J ends lost 3 bases and 10 bases, in that order; junction bases with no gene match: 8. The CDR3 consists of 14 residues. Germline CDR1 reads SGHRS; CDR2 reads YFSETQ. DNA of the CDR3: TGCGCCAGCAGCTGGACAGGGGGCCAAAAGGGAGCTTTCTTT. Its translation: CASSWTGGQKGAFF. Combining the CDR3 with reference TRBV5-1 and TRBJ1-1 gives the whole variable domain KAGVTQTPRYLIKTRGQQVTLSCSPISGHRSVSWYQQTPGQGLQFLFEYFSETQRNKGNFPGRFSGRQFSNSRSEMNVSTLELGDSALYLCASSWTGGQKGAFFGQGTRLTVV.

This rearrangement joins TRBV30 to TRBJ1-1; the D is unclear. Germline V gene data show CDR1 as GTSNPN and CDR2 as SVGIG (reference sequence). Trimming left V 0 bases short and J 10 bases short, with 12 bases between. The CDR3 sequence is 12 residues long. In DNA form, the CDR3 reads TGTGCCTGGAGTGTATCGTACGGGTTAGCTTTCTTT. Its translation is CAWSVSYGLAFF.

The chain employs TRBV4-2 and TRBJ1-2, with 9 bases identical to TRBD1. The junction had 8 bases not matched to a gene; V was cut back by 2 bases and J by 4 bases. Germline V lookup: CDR1 LGHNA, CDR2 YNFKEQ. This CDR3 is built from 16 residues. The CDR3 is CASSQSTGGSRYGYTF. CDR3 sequence (DNA): TGTGCCAGCAGCCAATCAACAGGGGGCTCACGCTATGGCTACACCTTC.

The V gene is TRBV6-5, the J gene TRBJ2-1; D is unresolved. With 6 bases removed from V and 12 bases from J, the gap between germline ends came to 21 bases. CDR1 is MNHEY, CDR2 SVGAGI, per germline. This CDR3 spans 14 amino acids. The CDR3 sequence is CASRGSSGLRTQFF. As DNA, the CDR3 is TGTGCCAGCAGGGGCTCTTCGGGCCTTAGGACGCAGTTCTTC.

In its sample, this clone was seen once. The chain employs TRBV27 and TRBJ1-1, with no clear D. The CDR3 has 12 residues. Trimming cost V 6 bases and J 1 base, with 6 bases left between them. The germline CDR1 and CDR2 sequences are MNHEY and SMNVEV (reference sequence). In DNA form, the CDR3 reads TGTGCCAGCAGCAAAGGGAACACTGAAGCTTTCTTT. It yields the protein CASSKGNTEAFF.

In its sample, this clone was seen a few times. The V call is TRBV21-1, the J call TRBJ2-7; the table's D call, TRBD2, was not checked against the DNA. TRBV21-1 constitutes a pseudogene. The CDR3 consists of 18 residues. CDR3: CASRGTSGRAAELYEQYF. The CDR3 DNA reads as TGTGCCAGCAGGGGGACTAGCGGGAGGGCCGCCGAGCTCTACGAGCAGTACTTC.

The chain carries TRBV28 and TRBJ1-2, with D tentatively TRBD1 (5 bases). The CDR3 is made up of 13 amino acids. Deletions cut 7 bases from V and 7 bases from J, with 16 bases between. Germline V gives CDR1 MDHEN, CDR2 SYDVKM. The CDR3 region is CASTLSGGSGYTF. The CDR3 DNA is TGTGCCAGCACCCTAAGTGGGGGTAGTGGCTACACCTTC.

This chain connects TRBV2 to TRBJ2-5, with TRBD2 identical over 12 bases. CDR1 is SNHLY, CDR2 FYNNEI, per germline. The CDR3 totals 15 residues. V was clipped by 2 bases and J by 5 bases; unmatched bases: 3. In DNA, the CDR3 is TGTGCCAGCAGTGAAAGACTAGCGGGAGTGGAGACCCAGTACTTC. Protein sequence: CASSERLAGVETQYF.

The CDR3 DNA follows: TGTGCCAGCAAACCTGGGACTAGCGGAGAGTACTTC. This codes for CASKPGTSGEYF. The V gene is TRBV6-6, the J gene TRBJ2-5; 11 bases line up with TRBD2. Looked up from germline, CDR1 is MNHNY and CDR2 is SVGAGI (reference sequence). Trimming removed 7 bases from V and 12 bases from J; junction bases left unmatched: 7. This CDR3 contains 12 residues.

This rearrangement joins TRBV9 to TRBJ2-2; D is ambiguous. The CDR3 length is 14 residues. Germline CDR1 is SGDLS and CDR2 is YYNGEE. V was cut by 1 base and J by 5 bases, with 9 bases left in between. CDR3 nucleotides: TGTGCCAGCAGCGTACGCTATTCGACCGGGGAGCTGTTTTTT. Encoded protein: CASSVRYSTGELFF.

The chain couples TRBV19 to TRBJ2-1; 12 bases are a match to TRBD2. CDR3 length: 16 residues. V lost 6 bases and J lost 2; bases outside the gene matches: 5. The germline V gene has CDR1 LNHDA and CDR2 SQIVND (reference sequence). CDR3 nucleotides: TGTGCCAGTAGAGGCCTAGCGGGAGGGACCTACAATGAGCAGTTCTTC. Translating gives CASRGLAGGTYNEQFF.

V is TRBV3-1 (or the pseudogene TRBV3-2) and J is TRBJ1-1; the D is unclear. Germline V gene data show CDR1 as LGHDT and CDR2 as YNNKEL (reference sequence). CDR3 length: 13 residues. The ends were cut back, 4 bases at V and 4 bases at J, with 10 bases in the middle. The CDR3 loop is CASSRTTATEAFF. CDR3 DNA: TGTGCCAGCAGCCGGACCACAGCCACTGAAGCTTTCTTT.

A single count supports this clone. This sequence joins TRBV6-5 and TRBJ2-1, with D possibly being TRBD2 (5 bases). CDR3 length equals 15 residues. The germline V and J ends were trimmed by 6 bases and 0 bases, with 12 bases remaining between them. The V gene's germline CDR1 is MNHEY and CDR2 SVGAGI. CDR3 coding DNA: TGTGCCAGCAGGCTAGACTACCGCTCCTACAATGAGCAGTTCTTC. Translated: CASRLDYRSYNEQFF.

The chain employs TRBV28 and TRBJ1-1; no reliable D call. V shed 6 bases and J shed 4 bases, with 12 bases lying between them. This CDR3 spans 13 amino acids. Germline V gene lookup returns CDR1 MDHEN and CDR2 SYDVKM. The CDR3 region has the DNA TGTGCCAGCAGATCGGCCAGATTCACTGAAGCTTTCTTT. As protein: CASRSARFTEAFF.